One and the same sample provided the 18 T cell receptor beta chains below, sequenced in a study of lymphopenia after photon versus proton radiotherapy. Sequencing was performed with immunoSEQ multiplex PCR; in TCRdb, only in-frame clones are kept and a portion is missing. The table records about 12,000 clones, around 90% of them present only once. This material consisted of peripheral blood, taken from a patient treated with proton-based radiotherapy. The receptor source for this set is a man aged 55 to 70 with pancreatic cancer.

The V and J genes are TRBV7-2 and TRBJ2-2; 8 bases are a match to TRBD1. Trimming at V came to 0 bases and at J to 6 bases, leaving 12 bases not matched to a gene. Germline loops: CDR1 SGHTA, CDR2 FQGNSA. This CDR3 is 18 amino acids long. CDR3 protein: CASSLAGQGQTFAGELFF. CDR3 nucleotides: TGTGCCAGCAGCTTAGCCGGACAGGGACAGACCTTCGCCGGGGAGCTGTTTTTT.

The chain is built from TRBV18 and TRBJ1-1; D is uncertain. Trimming removed 2 bases from V and 4 bases from J, with 8 bases in between. The V gene's germline CDR1 is KGHSH and CDR2 LQKENI. The CDR3 is 13 amino acids. CDR3 loop: CASSPSAGTEAFF. The CDR3 nucleotides read TGTGCCAGCTCACCATCGGCGGGCACTGAAGCTTTCTTT.

The gene calls are TRBV29-1 and TRBJ2-3, with 12 bases fitting TRBD1. The germline V gene encodes CDR1 SQVTM and CDR2 ANQGSEA. J was trimmed by 1 base and V by 6 bases; bases with no gene match: 5. CDR3 length: 15 residues. CDR3 nucleotide sequence: TGCAGCGTGGGGACAGGGGGCTCTGGCACAGATACGCAGTATTTT. Protein sequence: CSVGTGGSGTDTQYF.

This clone occurred a few times. The chain links TRBV5-5 to TRBJ2-4, with unresolved D. This CDR3 is built from 18 residues. The V gene's germline CDR1 is SGHKS and CDR2 YYEKEE (reference sequence). Trimming took off 0 bases at V and 0 bases at J, with 16 bases between the two ends. CDR3 loop: CASSLAGMRSLAKNIQYF. In DNA form, the CDR3 reads TGTGCCAGCAGCTTGGCGGGCATGCGGTCTTTAGCCAAAAACATTCAGTACTTC.

This clone was counted once. The J gene is TRBJ1-5, the V gene TRBV6-1; possible D gene TRBD1, 5 bases. The CDR3 is made up of 14 amino acids. The V and J ends lost 1 base and 2 bases respectively, with 6 bases between them. Per the germline V gene, CDR1 is MNHNS and CDR2 is SASEGT. CDR3 sequence (DNA): TGTGCCAGCAGTGAAGGAGGGGGCAATCAGCCCCAGCATTTT. As protein: CASSEGGGNQPQHF.

The chain uses TRBV29-1 and TRBJ2-3; 13 bases match TRBD2. Trimming at V came to 5 bases and at J to 2 bases, leaving 4 bases not matched to a gene. The CDR3 sequence is 15 residues long. CDR1 is SQVTM, CDR2 ANQGSEA, per germline. DNA of the CDR3: TGCAGCGTTAGGGGACTAGCGGGGACCACAGATACGCAGTATTTT. Translating it yields CSVRGLAGTTDTQYF.

The V gene is TRBV11-3, the J gene TRBJ2-3; D might be TRBD2 (6 bases). The CDR3 is 15 amino acids. Deletions cut 6 bases from V and 12 bases from J, with 25 bases between. The V gene's germline CDR1 is SGHNT and CDR2 YENEEA. In DNA form, the CDR3 reads TGTGCCAGCAGTCGCGGGAAGTCGGCGCAAGTTACTCAGTATTTT. Translation gives CASSRGKSAQVTQYF.

The V and J genes are TRBV5-1 and TRBJ1-1; the match to TRBD1 covers 8 bases. Losses at the gene ends were 7 bases for V and 4 bases for J; bases not matched to a gene: 12. The CDR3 contains 15 residues. The germline CDR1 and CDR2 sequences are SGHRS and YFSETQ. CDR3 loop: CASSQRGTGGTEAFF. The CDR3, as DNA: TGCGCCAGCTCCCAGAGGGGAACAGGGGGCACTGAAGCTTTCTTT. Drawing the rest from reference TRBV5-1 and TRBJ1-1, the complete variable domain is KAGVTQTPRYLIKTRGQQVTLSCSPISGHRSVSWYQQTPGQGLQFLFEYFSETQRNKGNFPGRFSGRQFSNSRSEMNVSTLELGDSALYLCASSQRGTGGTEAFFGQGTRLTVV.

This clone was observed a few times. The chain joins TRBV28 to TRBJ1-5; 9 bases are a match to TRBD1. The CDR3 loop spans 14 amino acids. Germline V gene lookup returns CDR1 MDHEN and CDR2 SYDVKM. V trimming: 2 bases; J trimming: 6 bases; junction bases outside the gene matches: 2. The CDR3 protein is CASSLGQGLQPQHF. The CDR3 DNA is TGTGCCAGCAGTTTAGGACAGGGGCTTCAGCCCCAGCATTTT.

The chain is built from TRBV5-4 and TRBJ2-1, with D possibly TRBD2 on 5 matching bases. With 0 bases removed from V and 7 bases from J, the gap between germline ends came to 17 bases. This CDR3 has 16 residues. Per the germline V gene, CDR1 is SGHNT and CDR2 is YYREEE (reference sequence). The CDR3, as DNA: TGTGCCAGCAGCTTGGGTGGACTGAGGAGAGGAAATGAGCAGTTCTTC. It is translated as CASSLGGLRRGNEQFF.

This rearrangement joins TRBV28 to TRBJ2-3; TRBD1 agrees at 9 bases. Unmatched junction bases numbered 7, after V lost 6 bases and J lost 3 bases. Germline V lookup: CDR1 MDHEN, CDR2 SYDVKM. The CDR3 length is 15 residues. The CDR3, as DNA: TGTGCCAGCAGCCCGGGACAGGGCTTAACAGATACGCAGTATTTT. Its protein is CASSPGQGLTDTQYF.

This clone was counted only a few times. CDR3 in amino acids: CASRSRYGYTF. CDR3 bases: TGTGCCAGCAGGTCGCGGTATGGCTACACCTTC. The V gene is TRBV2, the J gene TRBJ1-2; D is unclear. This CDR3 is built from 11 residues. From germline, CDR1 is SNHLY and CDR2 FYNNEI. The V and J ends lost 6 bases and 5 bases respectively, with 7 bases between them.

V gene TRBV10-2 combines with J gene TRBJ2-6, with a tentative D call TRBD2 (6 bases). The V end lost 7 bases, the J end lost 0 bases, and 22 bases lay between the germline ends. The V gene's germline CDR1 is WSHSY and CDR2 SAAADI. The CDR3 totals 19 residues. CDR3 in amino acids: CASTPQNAGPYSGANVLTF. CDR3 in DNA: TGCGCCAGCACACCCCAGAACGCGGGGCCTTACTCTGGGGCCAACGTCCTGACTTTC.

The chain has TRBV6-5 and TRBJ1-5; D might be TRBD1 (6 bases). The CDR3 has 16 amino acids. Germline V lookup: CDR1 MNHEY, CDR2 SVGAGI. The V and J ends lost 0 bases and 2 bases respectively, with 11 bases between them. CDR3 residues: CASSYSGGSGNQPQHF. CDR3 in DNA: TGTGCCAGCAGTTACTCAGGGGGGTCAGGCAATCAGCCCCAGCATTTT.

The table lists this clone with a count of one. The V call is TRBV7-8, the J call TRBJ2-7, with D unclear. This CDR3 comprises 13 residues. With 2 bases removed from V and 6 bases from J, the gap between germline ends came to 11 bases. CDR1 and CDR2 from the germline V gene are SGHVS and FQNEAQ. The chain's CDR3 is CASSLKSDGEQYF. Written as DNA, the CDR3 is TGTGCCAGCAGCTTAAAATCGGACGGCGAGCAGTACTTC.

The V gene is TRBV28, the J gene TRBJ1-5; D is unresolved. The germline V gene has CDR1 MDHEN and CDR2 SYDVKM. The CDR3 extends over 13 amino acids. Trimming pared 6 bases from V and 2 bases from J, leaving 8 bases between. This CDR3 is CASRAGGNQPQHF. In DNA, the CDR3 is TGTGCCAGCAGGGCGGGCGGCAATCAGCCCCAGCATTTT.

The rearrangement joins TRBV15 to TRBJ2-5, with D perhaps TRBD1 or TRBD2 (5 bases each). This CDR3 spans 17 amino acids. The germline V gene encodes CDR1 LNHNV and CDR2 YYDKDF (reference sequence). V lost 1 base and J lost 2, with 17 bases in between. CDR3 sequence reads: CATSRVGTGRNQETQYF. As DNA, the CDR3 is TGTGCCACCAGCAGAGTGGGAACGGGACGGAATCAAGAGACCCAGTACTTC. Filled out from reference TRBV15 and TRBJ2-5, the complete variable domain reads DAMVIQNPRYQVTQFGKPVTLSCSQTLNHNVMYWYQQKSSQAPKLLFHYYDKDFNNEADTPDNFQSRRPNTSFCFLDIRSPGLGDTAMYLCATSRVGTGRNQETQYFGPGTRLLVL.

The chain employs TRBV6-5 and TRBJ2-2, with D possibly TRBD1 on 6 matching bases. The CDR3 extends over 15 amino acids. CDR1 is MNHEY, CDR2 SVGAGI, per germline. V was pared by 0 bases and J by 2 bases, with 7 bases between. Here the CDR3 DNA reads TGTGCCAGCAGTTACTCCGGGACAAACACCGGGGAGCTGTTTTTT. Protein product: CASSYSGTNTGELFF.